Reported below is one T cell receptor beta chain. No antigen is known for it. Germline values: CDR1 SGDLS, CDR2 YYNGEE. The trim removed 4 bases at V and 5 bases at J, leaving 7 bases unmatched. CDR3 size: 14 residues. These data belong to a study of cytomegalovirus exposure and HLA in healthy donors. Study-level points and caveats: Presence/absence analysis assumed near-uniform sequencing depth across donors.

This PCR relied on a set of 60 Vbeta primers and 13 Jbeta primers. Libraries were prepared by immunoSEQ multiplex PCR; TCRdb keeps only in-frame clonotypes and omits some of them. The profile shows some 97,000 clones, roughly four fifths of them singletons. The chain uses TRBV9 and TRBJ2-5, with 8 bases identical to TRBD2. This clonotype was sampled from a male donor in good health and CMV-seropositive. Sequenced input: PBMCs. The CDR3 region is CASSKRGGPETQYF. CDR3 bases: TGTGCCAGCAGCAAACGGGGGGGCCCTGAGACCCAGTACTTC.